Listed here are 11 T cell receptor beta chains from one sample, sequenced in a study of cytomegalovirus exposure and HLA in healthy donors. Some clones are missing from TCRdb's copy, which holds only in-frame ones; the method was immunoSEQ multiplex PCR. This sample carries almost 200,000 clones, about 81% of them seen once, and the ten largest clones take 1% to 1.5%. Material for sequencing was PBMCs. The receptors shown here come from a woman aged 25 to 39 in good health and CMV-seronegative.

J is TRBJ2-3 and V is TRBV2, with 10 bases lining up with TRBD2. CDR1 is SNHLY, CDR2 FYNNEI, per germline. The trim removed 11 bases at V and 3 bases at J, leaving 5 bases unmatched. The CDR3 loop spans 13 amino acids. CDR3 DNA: TGTGCCCGGAGCGGGAGGGGGACAGATACGCAGTATTTT. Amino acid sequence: CARSGRGTDTQYF.

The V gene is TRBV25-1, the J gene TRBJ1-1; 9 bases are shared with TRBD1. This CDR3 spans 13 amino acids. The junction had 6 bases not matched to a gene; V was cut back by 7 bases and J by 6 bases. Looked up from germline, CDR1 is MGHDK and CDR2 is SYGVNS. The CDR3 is CASTGGDRAEAFF. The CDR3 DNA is TGTGCCAGCACCGGGGGGGACAGGGCTGAAGCTTTCTTT.

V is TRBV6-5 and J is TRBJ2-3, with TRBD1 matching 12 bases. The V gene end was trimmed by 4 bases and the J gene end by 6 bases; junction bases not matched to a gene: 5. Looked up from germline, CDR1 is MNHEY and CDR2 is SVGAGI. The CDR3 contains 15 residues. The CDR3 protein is CASSFGTGGLDTQYF. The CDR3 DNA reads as TGTGCCAGCAGTTTTGGGACAGGGGGCCTGGATACGCAGTATTTT.

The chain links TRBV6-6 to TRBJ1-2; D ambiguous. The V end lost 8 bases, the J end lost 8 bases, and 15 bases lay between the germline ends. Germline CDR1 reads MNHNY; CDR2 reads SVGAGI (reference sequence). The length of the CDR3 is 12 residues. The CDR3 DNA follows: TGTGCCAGCCTCACATATCCTCAGGGCTACACCTTC. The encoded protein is CASLTYPQGYTF.

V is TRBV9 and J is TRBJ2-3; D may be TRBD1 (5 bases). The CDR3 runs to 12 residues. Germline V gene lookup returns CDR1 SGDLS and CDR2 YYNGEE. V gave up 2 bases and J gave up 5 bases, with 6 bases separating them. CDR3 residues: CASSVQGDTQYF. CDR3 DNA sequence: TGTGCCAGCAGCGTCCAGGGAGATACGCAGTATTTT.

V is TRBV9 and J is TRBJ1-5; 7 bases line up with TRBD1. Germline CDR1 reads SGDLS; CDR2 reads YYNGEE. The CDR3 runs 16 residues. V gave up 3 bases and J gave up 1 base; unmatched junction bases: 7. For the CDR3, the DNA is TGTGCCAGCAGCGGGGGGGACAGCCGGAGCAATCAGCCCCAGCATTTT. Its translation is CASSGGDSRSNQPQHF.

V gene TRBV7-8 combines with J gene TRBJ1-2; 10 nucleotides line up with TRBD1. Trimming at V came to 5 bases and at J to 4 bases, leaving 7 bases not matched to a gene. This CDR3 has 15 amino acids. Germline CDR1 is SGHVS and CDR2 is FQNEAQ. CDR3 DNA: TGTGCCAGCAGCGAGCACCGGGACAGGGGCTATGGCTACACCTTC. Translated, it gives CASSEHRDRGYGYTF. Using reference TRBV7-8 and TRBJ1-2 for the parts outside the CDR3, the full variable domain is GAGVSQSPRYKVAKRGQDVALRCDPISGHVSLFWYQQALGQGPEFLTYFQNEAQLDKSGLPSDRFFAERPEGSVSTLKIQRTQQEDSAVYLCASSEHRDRGYGYTFGSGTRLTVV.

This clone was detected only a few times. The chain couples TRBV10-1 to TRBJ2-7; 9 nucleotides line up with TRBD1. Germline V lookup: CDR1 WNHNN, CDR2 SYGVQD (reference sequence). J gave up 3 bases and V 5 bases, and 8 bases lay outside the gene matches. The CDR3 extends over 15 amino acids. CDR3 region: CASSPSGTGSYEQYF. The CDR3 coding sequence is TGCGCCAGCAGTCCCTCCGGGACAGGGAGCTACGAGCAGTACTTC.

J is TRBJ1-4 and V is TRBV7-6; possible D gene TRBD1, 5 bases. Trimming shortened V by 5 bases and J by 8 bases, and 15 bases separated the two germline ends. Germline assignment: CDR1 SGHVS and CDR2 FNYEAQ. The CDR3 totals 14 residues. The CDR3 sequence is CASSPAGVLEKLFF. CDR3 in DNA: TGTGCCAGCAGCCCTGCGGGGGTATTAGAAAAACTGTTTTTT.

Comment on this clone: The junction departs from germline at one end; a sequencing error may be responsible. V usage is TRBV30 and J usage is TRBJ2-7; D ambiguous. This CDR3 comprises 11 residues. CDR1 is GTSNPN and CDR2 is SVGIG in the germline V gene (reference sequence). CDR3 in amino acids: CAWSVRYGQYF. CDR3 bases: TGTGCCTGGAGTGTACGATACGGGCAGTACTTC.

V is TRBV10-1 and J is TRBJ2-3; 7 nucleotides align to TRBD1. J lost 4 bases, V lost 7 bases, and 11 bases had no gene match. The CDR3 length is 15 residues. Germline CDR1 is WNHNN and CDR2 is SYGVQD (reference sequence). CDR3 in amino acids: CASTRGQSYADTQYF. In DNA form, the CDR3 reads TGCGCCAGCACCCGGGGACAGTCATATGCAGATACGCAGTATTTT.